Detailed here is one T cell receptor (beta chain). PCR primers comprised 60 Vbeta and 13 Jbeta primers. Sequencing used immunoSEQ multiplex PCR; TCRdb keeps in-frame clones, though not all of them. This table has more than 100,000 clones, around 67% appearing once. The ends were cut back, 6 bases at V and 0 bases at J, with 9 bases in the middle. The CDR3 contains 15 residues. Germline V CDR1 and CDR2: MNHEY, SVGAGI. The data were taken from a study of cytomegalovirus exposure and HLA in healthy donors. The specimen sequenced was PBMCs. The genes are TRBV6-5 and TRBJ2-6; D is unresolved. This receptor was taken from a woman in her 40s in good health and CMV-seronegative. The CDR3 loop reads CASSLQVSGANVLTF. The CDR3 DNA reads TGTGCCAGCAGCCTTCAGGTCTCTGGGGCCAACGTCCTGACTTTC.